This T cell receptor (beta chain) was retrieved from a study of blood T cell repertoires in COVID-19. Study overall: PBMCs, B-cell-depleted T cells, or T cells provided the cDNA or gDNA that made up the material.

This CDR3 spans 13 amino acids. The germline V gene has CDR1 KGHDR and CDR2 SFDVKD. The V and J ends lost 2 bases and 10 bases respectively, with 12 bases between them. Some clones are missing from TCRdb's copy, which holds only in-frame ones; the method was immunoSEQ multiplex PCR. In the table there are more than 200,000 clones, over 70% of which are singletons. The sequenced sample was peripheral blood. The rearrangement uses TRBV24-1 and TRBJ2-3, with a weak D call TRBD1 (7 bases). The sequence was collected from a man aged 35 to 55 with active or convalescent COVID-19. CDR3 coding DNA: TGTGCCACCAGTGATTCCGACAGGGAGGCGCAGTATTTT. The encoded protein is CATSDSDREAQYF.